The rows below give T cell receptor beta chains drawn from one sample of a study of T cell responses to AZD1222 COVID-19 vaccine. Method: immunoSEQ multiplex PCR; TCRdb's copy keeps in-frame clones and lacks some. The table lists 100,000 to 120,000 clones, roughly 87% of them singletons. The specimen was peripheral blood, collected on day 0 of AZD1222 vaccination. Every receptor here comes from an adult in good health. Both conserved end residues are part of each CDR3. A D gene is named only where the DNA matches it firmly. Clone sizes are given selectively: once, few, many, or a class where the clone is expanded.

TRBJ2-1,NA,TRBV2,NA,TGTGCCAGCAGGGGCCGAGGGGGGCCACCGGTAGAGTTCTTC,CASRGRGGPPVEFF
TRBJ2-1,NA,TRBV19,TRBD2,TGTGCCAGTAGCTCCAGACTAGCGGGAGGACCACCATCCTACAATGAGCAGTTCTTC,CASSSRLAGGPPSYNEQFF
TRBJ2-3,NA,TRBV6-5,NA,TGTGCCAGCACCAAAGGGGACGGTACAGATACGCAGTATTTT,CASTKGDGTDTQYF
TRBJ2-2,NA,TRBV18,TRBD1,TGTGCCAGCTCCCCAGGGAGACAGGGCGTCGGGGAGCTGTTTTTT,CASSPGRQGVGELFF
TRBJ1-2,NA,TRBV6-4,NA,TGTGCCAGCAGTCCCCAGGGCGGAAATGGCTACACCTTC,CASSPQGGNGYTF
TRBJ1-1,NA,TRBV10-3,TRBD1,TGTGCCATCAGTGCAGGACAGGGGGACACTGAAGCTTTCTTT,CAISAGQGDTEAFF
TRBJ1-6,NA,TRBV7-2,NA,TGTGCCAGCAGACCCGACAGTTTGGGTAATTCACCCCTCCACTTT,CASRPDSLGNSPLHF
TRBJ1-5,NA,TRBV19,TRBD1,TGTGCCAGTAAGGCGACAGGGACCAACAATCAGCCCCAGCATTTT,CASKATGTNNQPQHF
TRBJ1-1,NA,TRBV18,NA,TGTGCCAGCTCCCCCGACATAGTGAACACTGAAGCTTTCTTT,CASSPDIVNTEAFF
TRBJ1-2,NA,TRBV6-6,NA,TGTGCCAGCAGTTCCCGGGAACAGGGAGTTTATGGCTACACCTTC,CASSSREQGVYGYTF
TRBJ2-7,NA,TRBV15,TRBD2,TGTGCCACCAGCAGAGATCGTAGTAGCGGGAGCTCCTACGAGCAGTACTTC,CATSRDRSSGSSYEQYF
TRBJ1-3,NA,TRBV3-1/TRBV3-2,NA,TGTGCCAGCAGCCAAGTCGGTGGAGGGGCCGGAAACACCATATATTTT,CASSQVGGGAGNTIYF
TRBJ2-7,NA,TRBV28,TRBD2,TGTGCCACCCGGGGATCGATGGCGGGAGGGGGAGAGCAGTACTTC,CATRGSMAGGGEQYF
TRBJ1-2,NA,TRBV5-5,NA,TGTGCCAGCAGCCTCTGGGGGGCCCAGCCCTATGGCTACACCTTC,CASSLWGAQPYGYTF
TRBJ1-1,NA,TRBV5-1,NA,TGCGCCAGCAGCTACGGTGGATACACTGAAGCTTTCTTT,CASSYGGYTEAFF
TRBJ1-3,once,TRBV13,NA,TGTGCCAGCACTAGGGGGAGCTCTGGAAACACCATATATTTT,CASTRGSSGNTIYF
TRBJ2-7,NA,TRBV7-2,TRBD1,TGTGCCAGCAGCGACCTCGACAGGGTTCCCTACGAGCAGTACTTC,CASSDLDRVPYEQYF
TRBJ1-1,NA,TRBV3-1/TRBV3-2,TRBD1,TGTGCCAGCAGCCAAGTTGACAGGGATTCTGAAGCTTTCTTT,CASSQVDRDSEAFF
TRBJ1-2,NA,TRBV6-1,NA,TGTGCCAGCAGTGAAGGACAGGTGGGCTACTATGGCTACACCTTC,CASSEGQVGYYGYTF
TRBJ1-1,NA,TRBV19,NA,TGTGCCAGTAGTCCCAACACGAACACTGAAGCTTTCTTT,CASSPNTNTEAFF
TRBJ2-7,NA,TRBV7-9,NA,TGTGCCAGCAGCCTCATAGTCGGGGTAGATCTATCCTACGAGCAGTACTTC,CASSLIVGVDLSYEQYF
TRBJ1-2,NA,TRBV3-1/TRBV3-2,NA,TGTGCCAGCAGCCAGACCACCCAGGGGAGTGGCTACACCTTC,CASSQTTQGSGYTF
TRBJ2-7,NA,TRBV28,NA,TGTGCCAGCACCCTCCCCGGATCCTACGAGCAGTACTTC,CASTLPGSYEQYF
TRBJ2-1,NA,TRBV6-2/TRBV6-3,NA,TGTGCCAGCAGTTGGGCCTCCGGGACACCATACAATGAGCAGTTCTTC,CASSWASGTPYNEQFF
TRBJ1-2,NA,TRBV7-2,NA,TGTGCCAGCAGCTTAGAAGCGTCAGTCTATGGCTACACCTTC,CASSLEASVYGYTF
TRBJ2-3,NA,TRBV10-3,TRBD1,TGTGCCATCAGTGACAACTTGGGACAGGCTGCAGATACGCAGTATTTT,CAISDNLGQAADTQYF
TRBJ1-1,NA,TRBV7-2,NA,TGTGCCAGCAGCTTAGCAGGACCCAACACTGAAGCTTTCTTT,CASSLAGPNTEAFF
TRBJ1-1,NA,TRBV4-1,NA,TGCGCCAGCAGGGGGGTTCTGCGGAACACTGAAGCTTTCTTT,CASRGVLRNTEAFF
TRBJ1-4,NA,TRBV30,NA,TGTGCCTGGAGCCCCTCAGGGGCCGCAAAACTGTTTTTT,CAWSPSGAAKLFF
TRBJ2-2,NA,TRBV24-1,NA,TGTGCCATAGCAGGGGAGACCGGGGAGCTGTTTTTT,CAIAGETGELFF
TRBJ1-4,once,TRBV7-2,NA,TGTGCCAGCAGCCCCCGCTTCGATGAAAAACTGTTTTTT,CASSPRFDEKLFF
TRBJ2-3,few,TRBV6-2/TRBV6-3,NA,TGTGCCAGCAGCCTAAGGGGAAACACAGATACGCAGTATTTT,CASSLRGNTDTQYF
TRBJ1-1,NA,TRBV19,TRBD1,TGTGCCAGTACCTACAGGGGCACTGAAGCTTTCTTT,CASTYRGTEAFF
TRBJ1-2,NA,TRBV19,NA,TGTGCCAGTAGTATCCCGGGGCTGAACTATGGCTACACCTTC,CASSIPGLNYGYTF
TRBJ1-1,NA,TRBV19,NA,TGTGCCAGCGACCCGGGCCAAGTGGGCACTGAAGCTTTCTTT,CASDPGQVGTEAFF
TRBJ1-2,NA,TRBV7-2,NA,TGTGCCAGCAGCTTAGGGTCCCAGGCCTCTGGCTACACCTTC,CASSLGSQASGYTF
TRBJ1-6,few,TRBV11-3,NA,TGTGCCAGCAGCTTAGATCAGAATTCACCCCTCCACTTT,CASSLDQNSPLHF
TRBJ2-2,NA,TRBV28,TRBD2,TGTGCCAGCACGAGCGGGGGGGCCGAACACGGGGAGCTGTTTTTT,CASTSGGAEHGELFF
TRBJ1-1,NA,TRBV6-5,NA,TGTGCCAGCAGTCCCACCGGGGTGACTGAAGCTTTCTTT,CASSPTGVTEAFF
TRBJ1-2,NA,TRBV12-5,NA,TGTGCTAGTGGTTTGGGGGGGCAGGAAGGTAACTATGGCTACACCTTC,CASGLGGQEGNYGYTF
TRBJ1-2,NA,TRBV9,NA,TGTGCCAGCAGCCCCTCCCCACAGGGAATCTATGGCTACACCTTC,CASSPSPQGIYGYTF
TRBJ2-5,NA,TRBV11-1,NA,TGTGCCAGCAGCTTAAGTGTCGGACGAGGAGAGACCCAGTACTTC,CASSLSVGRGETQYF
TRBJ2-7,NA,TRBV23-1,TRBD1,TGCGCCAGCGGTCTGGGACAGGGGGCGAGGGAGCAGTACTTC,CASGLGQGAREQYF
TRBJ1-5,NA,TRBV30,TRBD1,TGTGCCTGGAGTGGACAGGGGGCTCAGCCCCAGCATTTT,CAWSGQGAQPQHF
TRBJ1-2,NA,TRBV4-2,TRBD1,TGTGCCAGCAGCCAAGACTCAGGGGGAGGGTATGGCTACACCTTC,CASSQDSGGGYGYTF
TRBJ1-5,NA,TRBV6-5,NA,TGTGCCAGCACCTCGGGCGGGCCGAATCAGCCCCAGCATTTT,CASTSGGPNQPQHF
TRBJ2-4,NA,TRBV28,NA,TGTGCCAGCAGTCTTGGCCAGGGCGGCAAAAACATTCAGTACTTC,CASSLGQGGKNIQYF
TRBJ1-5,once,TRBV29-1,NA,TGCAGCGCAAGGGCCAGGGAAAATCAGCCCCAGCATTTT,CSARARENQPQHF
TRBJ1-2,NA,TRBV21-1,NA,TGTGCCAGCAGCCGAGAACCAATCCCGGGACAGGGGGTATATGGCTACACCTTC,CASSREPIPGQGVYGYTF
TRBJ2-5,NA,TRBV28,NA,TGTGCCAGCAGTTTCCGAGACAGACACCAAGAGACCCAGTACTTC,CASSFRDRHQETQYF
TRBJ1-2,NA,TRBV7-9,NA,TGTGCCAGCAGCTTAGGGCAGGGTCGGGACTATGGCTACACCTTC,CASSLGQGRDYGYTF
TRBJ2-1,NA,TRBV5-5,NA,TGTGCCAGCGCATTAGCCCGAGAGCAGTTCTTC,CASALAREQFF
TRBJ1-4,once,TRBV10-3,NA,TGTGCCATCAGTAAAGAGGGGAATAATGAAAAACTGTTTTTT,CAISKEGNNEKLFF
TRBJ1-5,NA,TRBV7-8,NA,TGTGCCAGCAGCCCTCGGTGGGGCGGTGGCAATCAGCCCCAGCATTTT,CASSPRWGGGNQPQHF
TRBJ1-4,NA,TRBV19,NA,TGTGCCAGTAGTATCTTATCCCGGCCGGGGGAAAATGAAAAACTGTTTTTT,CASSILSRPGENEKLFF